Below, 27 T cell receptor beta chains from the same sample are listed, as sequenced in a study of cytomegalovirus exposure and HLA in healthy donors. Some clones are missing from TCRdb's copy, which holds only in-frame ones; the method was immunoSEQ multiplex PCR. The sample consists of some 83,000 clones, roughly 94% of them appearing once. Sequencing was performed on PBMCs. These receptors all stem from a woman under 30 in good health and CMV-seronegative.

This chain uses TRBV7-9 with TRBJ1-1; D might be TRBD1 (6 bases). Germline loops: CDR1 SEHNR, CDR2 FQNEAQ (reference sequence). The ends were cut back, 1 base at V and 2 bases at J, with 11 bases in the middle. CDR3 length equals 15 residues. The CDR3 DNA is TGTGCCAGCAGCTTAGTGAGGGGACAAAACACTGAAGCTTTCTTT. Protein sequence: CASSLVRGQNTEAFF.

This clone was seen a handful of times. The genes are TRBV7-9 and TRBJ2-2; D is perhaps TRBD1 (6 bases). V dropped 5 bases and J dropped 4 bases, with 14 bases sitting between them. Germline V gene sequence: CDR1 SEHNR, CDR2 FQNEAQ (reference sequence). The CDR3 has 15 amino acids. Here the CDR3 DNA reads TGTGCCAGCAGCCTCCGGGACACTCTCACCGGGGAGCTGTTTTTT. This codes for CASSLRDTLTGELFF.

The V and J genes are TRBV4-2 and TRBJ2-5, with 11 nucleotides matching TRBD2. V lost 3 bases and J lost 5; bases outside the gene matches: 8. CDR1 and CDR2 (germline): LGHNA, YNFKEQ. CDR3 length equals 16 residues. The CDR3 sequence: CASSQTSGIVVETQYF. The CDR3 DNA sequence: TGTGCCAGCAGCCAGACTAGCGGGATAGTGGTGGAGACCCAGTACTTC.

V and J are TRBV11-3 and TRBJ2-3; TRBD1 matches at 8 bases. CDR3 length equals 14 residues. CDR1 is SGHNT and CDR2 is YENEEA in the germline V gene. V trimming: 4 bases; J trimming: 4 bases; junction bases outside the gene matches: 4. The DNA of the CDR3 is TGTGCCAGCAGCTGGACAGGGCGTTCAGATACGCAGTATTTT. Its protein product is CASSWTGRSDTQYF.

V gene TRBV11-2 combines with J gene TRBJ1-2; TRBD1 agrees at 11 bases. The CDR3 extends over 17 amino acids. With 5 bases clipped from V and 2 bases from J, the junction kept 10 bases outside the gene matches. Germline CDR1 and CDR2: SGHAT and FQNNGV. CDR3 nucleotide sequence: TGTGCCAGCAGCCGTACCGGGACAGGGGGTAGGAACTATGGCTACACCTTC. Its translation is CASSRTGTGGRNYGYTF.

This clone occurred once. V usage is TRBV2 and J usage is TRBJ1-5; 10 nucleotides line up with TRBD1. After removal of 6 bases from V and 3 bases from J, the junction contained 2 bases not matched to a gene. Germline V CDR1 and CDR2: SNHLY, FYNNEI. The CDR3 is 14 amino acids. The chain's CDR3 is CASRGTGANQPQHF. Written as DNA, the CDR3 is TGTGCCAGCAGAGGGACAGGGGCCAATCAGCCCCAGCATTTT.

This rearrangement joins TRBV5-1 to TRBJ2-3; TRBD2 aligns across 10 bases. This CDR3 has 20 residues. Germline loops: CDR1 SGHRS, CDR2 YFSETQ. V dropped 4 bases and J dropped 0; count of bases not matched to a gene: 17. The CDR3 nucleotides are TGCGCCAGCAGCCATAGCGACATAGCGGGGGGCTACTCTAGCACAGATACGCAGTATTTT. Its translation is CASSHSDIAGGYSSTDTQYF.

V gene TRBV11-2 combines with J gene TRBJ1-1; possibly TRBD1 for D (5 bases). Germline V gene sequence: CDR1 SGHAT, CDR2 FQNNGV. This CDR3 contains 14 residues. The V end lost 7 bases, the J end lost 1 base, and 13 bases lay between the germline ends. The CDR3 reads CASILGGGNTEAFF. The CDR3, as DNA: TGTGCCAGCATCCTGGGGGGAGGGAACACTGAAGCTTTCTTT.

A few counts support this clone. The V and J genes are TRBV2 and TRBJ2-1; 11 bases are shared with TRBD2. The CDR3 spans 16 residues. J gave up 4 bases and V 4 bases, and 6 bases lay outside the gene matches. Germline CDR1 is SNHLY and CDR2 is FYNNEI. The DNA for the CDR3 is TGTGCCAGCAGTGTCGGTCTAGCGGGGGGTTACAATGAGCAGTTCTTC. Translating gives CASSVGLAGGYNEQFF.

The J gene is TRBJ2-7, the V gene TRBV27, with 11 positions matching TRBD1. Germline CDR1 reads MNHEY; CDR2 reads SMNVEV (reference sequence). Trimming cost V 7 bases and J 5 bases; bases outside gene matches: 7. CDR3 size: 14 residues. The CDR3 bases are TGTGCCAGCACCAGGGCGGGACAGGGGGACGAGCAGTACTTC. This codes for CASTRAGQGDEQYF.

The V gene is TRBV5-1, the J gene TRBJ2-3, with 9 bases aligning to TRBD2. Germline CDR1 reads SGHRS; CDR2 reads YFSETQ. The CDR3 sequence is 14 residues long. V trimming: 4 bases; J trimming: 0 bases; junction bases outside the gene matches: 0. CDR3 coding DNA: TGCGCCAGCAGCGGGACTAGCAGCACAGATACGCAGTATTTT. It is translated as CASSGTSSTDTQYF.

V usage is TRBV5-1 and J usage is TRBJ2-1; 12 nucleotides line up with TRBD2. CDR1 is SGHRS, CDR2 YFSETQ, per germline. Trimming took 4 bases from V and 0 from J; bases not matched to a gene: 5. CDR3 length equals 17 residues. Written as DNA, the CDR3 is TGCGCCAGCAGCCCCGGGACTAGCGGGCCCTCCTACAATGAGCAGTTCTTC. Translation gives CASSPGTSGPSYNEQFF.

A word on this clone: At one boundary the junction diverges from the germline segment, which might be a read error. This chain links TRBV29-1 with TRBJ1-2, with TRBD1 as a possible D gene (5 bases). The CDR3 sequence is 16 residues long. Germline-derived CDR1 and CDR2 are SQVTM and ANQGSEA. The CDR3 DNA sequence: TGCAGCGTTGACACCGGAGGGGAACTACACCCTTATGACTACACCTTC. This codes for CSVDTGGELHPYDYTF.

The chain uses TRBV10-3 and TRBJ2-2; D ambiguous. The CDR3 has 12 residues. The V gene's germline CDR1 is ENHRY and CDR2 SYGVKD. Trimming stripped 6 bases from V and 2 bases from J, with 4 bases between. The CDR3 is CAIRLNTGELFF. CDR3 in DNA: TGTGCCATCAGATTAAACACCGGGGAGCTGTTTTTT.

This chain joins TRBV18 and TRBJ2-7; 10 nucleotides agree with TRBD2. The V gene's germline CDR1 is KGHSH and CDR2 LQKENI. J was trimmed by 2 bases and V by 4 bases; bases with no gene match: 8. The CDR3 totals 16 residues. The CDR3 reads CASSLSSSGRPYEQYF. Written as DNA, the CDR3 is TGTGCCAGCTCACTCTCTTCTAGCGGGAGACCCTACGAGCAGTACTTC.

The J gene is TRBJ2-3, the V gene TRBV5-1, with 9 bases fitting TRBD1. The V and J ends lost 9 bases and 0 bases, in that order; junction bases with no gene match: 8. CDR3 length: 15 amino acids. Per the germline V gene, CDR1 is SGHRS and CDR2 is YFSETQ. CDR3 coding DNA: TGCGCCACCTCACAGGGGGCACCTAGCACAGATACGCAGTATTTT. Translating gives CATSQGAPSTDTQYF.

The genes are TRBV4-1 and TRBJ1-1; the match to TRBD1 covers 7 bases. This CDR3 contains 16 residues. Per germline, CDR1 MGHRA and CDR2 YSYEKL. With V trimmed by 2 bases and J by 4 bases, 10 bases remained unmatched. The CDR3, as DNA: TGCGCCAGCAGCCAAATCGGACAGGTCCCGGTCACTGAAGCTTTCTTT. Translating it yields CASSQIGQVPVTEAFF.

The chain has TRBV7-9 and TRBJ2-5; 13 nucleotides agree with TRBD2. CDR3 size: 16 residues. Germline CDR1 reads SEHNR; CDR2 reads FQNEAQ (reference sequence). V trimming: 5 bases; J trimming: 5 bases; junction bases outside the gene matches: 8. The DNA of the CDR3 is TGTGCCAGCAGCCCAGGACTAGCGGGAGCAGCGGAGACCCAGTACTTC. Translation gives CASSPGLAGAAETQYF.

The chain carries TRBV4-1 and TRBJ2-7; 11 bases match TRBD2. The CDR3 spans 16 residues. V shed 4 bases, J shed 3 bases, and the junction held 8 bases outside the gene matches. Germline values: CDR1 MGHRA, CDR2 YSYEKL. CDR3 coding DNA: TGCGCCAGCAGCCTTGGGACTAGCGGAATAATCTACGAGCAGTACTTC. The encoded protein is CASSLGTSGIIYEQYF.

The genes are TRBV6-1 and TRBJ2-5, with TRBD2 matching over 7 bases. V was pared by 7 bases and J by 7 bases, with 15 bases of the junction left unmatched. This CDR3 is 15 amino acids long. Germline loops: CDR1 MNHNS, CDR2 SASEGT. CDR3 region: CASKEGSGGVTTQYF. The CDR3 DNA reads TGTGCCAGCAAAGAGGGGTCGGGAGGAGTGACGACCCAGTACTTC.

The CDR3: CASSPLSQGAYEQYF. The CDR3 region has the DNA TGTGCCAGCAGCCCGTTATCACAGGGGGCCTACGAGCAGTACTTC. The chain recombines TRBV21-1 with TRBJ2-7; the table gives TRBD1 as D, unverified against the DNA. TRBV21-1 is labeled a pseudogene. The CDR3 covers 15 residues.

CDR3 residues: CASSPDRGSDTQYF. CDR3 bases: TGTGCCAGCAGCCCCGACAGGGGTTCGGATACGCAGTATTTT. The chain has TRBV5-4 and TRBJ2-3; 8 bases match TRBD1. V shed 4 bases, J shed 6 bases, and the junction held 7 bases outside the gene matches. Germline V gene sequence: CDR1 SGHNT, CDR2 YYREEE (reference sequence). The length of the CDR3 is 14 residues.

The J gene is TRBJ1-1, the V gene TRBV7-8; 8 nucleotides match TRBD1. Germline loops: CDR1 SGHVS, CDR2 FQNEAQ. The junction had 6 bases not matched to a gene; V was cut back by 5 bases and J by 7 bases. There are 13 residues in the CDR3. The CDR3 reads CASSRTGKGEAFF. The CDR3 DNA reads as TGTGCCAGCAGCCGGACAGGGAAGGGTGAAGCTTTCTTT.

This sequence joins TRBV7-9 and TRBJ2-7; D call uncertain. The CDR3 runs to 12 residues. V lost 8 bases to trimming and J lost 5 bases, with 13 bases between them. Germline CDR1 is SEHNR and CDR2 is FQNEAQ (reference sequence). The CDR3: CASQSGENEQYF. In nucleotides, the CDR3 is TGTGCCAGCCAGTCCGGAGAGAACGAGCAGTACTTC.

The chain links TRBV6-5 to TRBJ2-2; D possibly corresponds to TRBD1 (5 bases). The CDR3 has 13 amino acids. The germline V gene encodes CDR1 MNHEY and CDR2 SVGAGI. Trimming took 6 bases from V and 5 from J, leaving 10 bases between them. CDR3 bases: TGTGCCAGCAGCCGATCAGGGACCGGGGAGCTGTTTTTT. It codes for CASSRSGTGELFF.

This chain joins TRBV2 and TRBJ1-1; D call uncertain. The CDR3 is 15 residues long. Germline loops: CDR1 SNHLY, CDR2 FYNNEI. Trimming took 2 bases from V and 0 from J, leaving 10 bases between them. CDR3 sequence: CASSEREIMNTEAFF. Written as DNA, the CDR3 is TGTGCCAGCAGTGAACGGGAAATCATGAACACTGAAGCTTTCTTT.

In this sample, this clone turned up once. This chain joins TRBV30 and TRBJ2-7; TRBD1 matches at 9 bases. V trimming: 1 base; J trimming: 3 bases; junction bases outside the gene matches: 4. The CDR3 contains 14 residues. Germline values: CDR1 GTSNPN, CDR2 SVGIG (reference sequence). The CDR3 is CAWSGMDRGYEQYF. In DNA form, the CDR3 reads TGTGCCTGGAGTGGGATGGACAGGGGCTACGAGCAGTACTTC.